These 21 T cell receptor beta chains share one sample of origin, sequenced in a study of blood T cell repertoires in COVID-19. Libraries were prepared by immunoSEQ multiplex PCR; TCRdb keeps only in-frame clonotypes and omits some of them. The sample includes about 220,000 clones, around 90% of them seen just once. The sample was PBMCs or T cells enriched from blood (not recorded which). Every receptor here comes from a woman aged 25 to 45 who had recovered from COVID-19.

J is TRBJ1-2 and V is TRBV5-4; TRBD1 matches at 8 bases. The CDR3 totals 13 residues. Losses at the gene ends were 4 bases for V and 4 bases for J; bases not matched to a gene: 3. CDR1 SGHNT and CDR2 YYREEE come from the germline V gene (reference sequence). CDR3 residues: CASSDRGPYGYTF. CDR3 DNA: TGTGCCAGCAGCGACAGGGGTCCCTATGGCTACACCTTC.

The chain employs TRBV9 and TRBJ1-1, with 11 bases identical to TRBD1. This CDR3 region has 16 residues. The ends lost 4 bases at V and 1 base at J; junction bases unmatched: 6. Germline V CDR1 and CDR2: SGDLS, YYNGEE. CDR3 residues: CASSPRGTGGNTEAFF. The CDR3 DNA reads as TGTGCCAGCAGCCCGCGGGGGACAGGGGGGAACACTGAAGCTTTCTTT. Supplemented by reference TRBV9 and TRBJ1-1, the full variable domain reads DSGVTQTPKHLITATGQRVTLRCSPRSGDLSVYWYQQSLDQGLQFLIQYYNGEERAKGNILERFSAQQFPDLHSELNLSSLELGDSALYFCASSPRGTGGNTEAFFGQGTRLTVV.

This clone was observed a single time. V is TRBV7-2 and J is TRBJ2-1, with TRBD1 matching over 8 bases. V was clipped by 4 bases and J by 3 bases; unmatched bases: 8. CDR1 and CDR2 (germline): SGHTA, FQGNSA. This CDR3 has 16 amino acids. The CDR3 DNA sequence: TGTGCCAGCAGCTCCGGTGGGGGACAGGACTACAATGAGCAGTTCTTC. Protein sequence: CASSSGGGQDYNEQFF.

The J gene is TRBJ1-2, the V gene TRBV19; possibly TRBD1 for D (6 bases). Per the germline V gene, CDR1 is LNHDA and CDR2 is SQIVND (reference sequence). The CDR3 spans 12 residues. V gave up 3 bases and J gave up 4 bases, with 6 bases separating them. The CDR3 DNA sequence: TGTGCCAGTAGTATGACAGGCTATGGCTACACCTTC. It encodes CASSMTGYGYTF.

CDR3 bases: TGTGCCACCATCGACCAGGACACCTCTGGAAACACCATATATTTT. Amino acid sequence: CATIDQDTSGNTIYF. V usage is TRBV15 and J usage is TRBJ1-3, with D perhaps TRBD1 (5 bases). The germline V gene has CDR1 LNHNV and CDR2 YYDKDF (reference sequence). The germline V and J ends were trimmed by 7 bases and 0 bases, with 13 bases remaining between them. The CDR3 length is 15 residues.

This chain links TRBV7-3 with TRBJ2-2, with 11 nucleotides matching TRBD1. V dropped 4 bases and J dropped 5; count of bases not matched to a gene: 3. The CDR3 has 15 amino acids. CDR1 SGHTA and CDR2 FQGTGA come from the germline V gene. The CDR3 coding sequence is TGTGCCAGCAGCTCCGGGACAGGGGGAACCGGGGAGCTGTTTTTT. Translating it yields CASSSGTGGTGELFF.

The DNA of the CDR3 is TGTGCCATCAGCAGCGACAGGGTTGAGACCCAGTACTTC. Residues: CAISSDRVETQYF. The V and J genes are TRBV10-3 and TRBJ2-5, with TRBD1 identical over 7 bases. Trimming at V came to 6 bases and at J to 5 bases, leaving 6 bases not matched to a gene. The CDR3 runs to 13 residues. Per the germline V gene, CDR1 is ENHRY and CDR2 is SYGVKD.

The V and J genes are TRBV27 and TRBJ2-3; 12 nucleotides agree with TRBD2. Germline-derived CDR1 and CDR2 are MNHEY and SMNVEV (reference sequence). V dropped 3 bases and J dropped 0; count of bases not matched to a gene: 13. The CDR3 is 20 residues long. The CDR3 bases are TGTGCCAGCAGTTTCCTTACTAGCGGGGGGTCCACGACCAGCACAGATACGCAGTATTTT. Protein sequence: CASSFLTSGGSTTSTDTQYF.

This clone showed up just once. The CDR3 loop reads CASSYGPGVTEAFF. DNA for the CDR3: TGTGCCAGCAGTTACGGGCCGGGGGTCACTGAAGCTTTCTTT. The chain couples TRBV6-5 to TRBJ1-1; weak D call: TRBD1 (5 bases). Trimming shortened V by 2 bases and J by 4 bases, and 11 bases separated the two germline ends. Per germline, CDR1 MNHEY and CDR2 SVGAGI. CDR3 length: 14 amino acids.

V and J are TRBV5-4 and TRBJ2-3; 11 bases fit TRBD2. Germline CDR1 reads SGHNT; CDR2 reads YYREEE (reference sequence). The CDR3 consists of 15 residues. With V trimmed by 7 bases and J by 3 bases, 7 bases remained unmatched. The CDR3: CASLSGGAGTDTQYF. CDR3 DNA sequence: TGTGCCAGCCTTAGCGGGGGGGCGGGAACAGATACGCAGTATTTT.

The rearrangement joins TRBV11-1 to TRBJ1-4; perhaps TRBD1 as D (5 bases). V was cut by 4 bases and J by 10 bases, with 10 bases left in between. Germline assignment: CDR1 SGHAT and CDR2 FQDESV (reference sequence). The CDR3 totals 12 residues. CDR3 sequence: CASSSTGGKLFF. CDR3 sequence (DNA): TGTGCCAGCAGCTCTACAGGTGGAAAACTGTTTTTT. The full variable domain, with the rest looked up from reference TRBV11-1 and TRBJ1-4, is EAEVAQSPRYKITEKSQAVAFWCDPISGHATLYWYRQILGQGPELLVQFQDESVVDDSQLPKDRFSAERLKGVDSTLKIQPAELGDSAMYLCASSSTGGKLFFGSGTQLSVL.

This chain joins TRBV29-1 and TRBJ1-1; 11 nucleotides align to TRBD1. Germline V lookup: CDR1 SQVTM, CDR2 ANQGSEA. With V trimmed by 3 bases and J by 4 bases, 4 bases remained unmatched. The CDR3 runs to 14 residues. The CDR3 DNA sequence: TGCAGCGTTGAGGGGACAGGGGGAATCACTGAAGCTTTCTTT. This gives the protein CSVEGTGGITEAFF.

V and J are TRBV6-2 or TRBV6-3 and TRBJ1-2; tentatively, D is TRBD1 (5 bases). V was pared by 0 bases and J by 6 bases, with 20 bases between. The germline V gene has CDR1 MNHEY and CDR2 SVGEGT. This CDR3 is built from 17 residues. CDR3 DNA sequence: TGTGCCAGCAGTTACTCCGGGGGAAACTTAGGAAGCCATGGCTACACCTTC. It is translated as CASSYSGGNLGSHGYTF.

The chain combines TRBV2 with TRBJ1-5; 9 nucleotides match TRBD1. V lost 7 bases, J lost 4 bases, and 2 bases stayed unmatched. The germline V gene has CDR1 SNHLY and CDR2 FYNNEI. The CDR3 is 13 residues long. The CDR3 protein is CASIGQGNQPQHF. CDR3 DNA: TGTGCCAGCATAGGACAGGGGAATCAGCCCCAGCATTTT.

This clone was seen once. The chain recombines TRBV7-3 with TRBJ2-7; D uncertain. The ends were cut back, 3 bases at V and 6 bases at J, with 12 bases in the middle. CDR3 size: 13 residues. Germline V lookup: CDR1 SGHTA, CDR2 FQGTGA. This chain's CDR3 is CASSFSRDFEQYF. The CDR3 bases are TGTGCCAGCAGCTTTTCCCGCGATTTCGAGCAGTACTTC.

J is TRBJ2-1 and V is TRBV29-1; tentative D call: TRBD1 (6 bases). The CDR3 sequence is 14 residues long. Germline CDR1 is SQVTM and CDR2 is ANQGSEA. V was clipped by 6 bases and J by 6 bases, with 18 bases between them. The CDR3 nucleotides read TGCAGCGTCGTCCTACAGGGAAGCGGCAATGAGCAGTTCTTC. It is translated as CSVVLQGSGNEQFF.

This sequence joins TRBV25-1 and TRBJ1-3, with 8 nucleotides matching TRBD1. The ends lost 3 bases at V and 0 bases at J; junction bases unmatched: 4. CDR1 MGHDK and CDR2 SYGVNS come from the germline V gene. The CDR3 sequence is 16 residues long. This chain's CDR3 is CASSEHTGGSGNTIYF. The DNA of the CDR3 is TGTGCCAGCAGTGAGCATACAGGGGGCTCTGGAAACACCATATATTTT.

The gene calls are TRBV21-1 and TRBJ1-5. TRBV21-1 is listed as a pseudogene. The CDR3 runs 14 residues. The CDR3 DNA sequence: TGTGCCAGCAGCCTCGAGGACTGGTATCAGCCCCAGCATTTT. It codes for CASSLEDWYQPQHF.

The chain combines TRBV2 with TRBJ1-1, with 8 bases aligning to TRBD1. Germline V CDR1 and CDR2: SNHLY, FYNNEI. Germline trimming cut 2 bases from V and 3 bases from J; bases unmatched to any gene: 2. The CDR3 spans 14 residues. The chain's CDR3 is CASSEMGQDTEAFF. Written as DNA, the CDR3 is TGTGCCAGCAGTGAAATGGGACAGGACACTGAAGCTTTCTTT.

This sequence joins TRBV7-8 and TRBJ1-1; unclear D gene. The ends were cut back, 8 bases at V and 2 bases at J, with 21 bases in the middle. Germline CDR1 and CDR2: SGHVS and FQNEAQ. CDR3 length: 16 residues. In nucleotides, the CDR3 is TGTGCCAGCTCGACCTGGAGGCTACCGAGTAACACTGAAGCTTTCTTT. It is translated as CASSTWRLPSNTEAFF.

The V call is TRBV18, the J call TRBJ1-2, with D unresolved. Germline V lookup: CDR1 KGHSH, CDR2 LQKENI. V lost 3 bases and J lost 7, with 9 bases in between. The CDR3 has 12 amino acids. The CDR3 DNA reads TGTGCCAGCTCACCTACCGGGAGTGGCTACACCTTC. Translating gives CASSPTGSGYTF.